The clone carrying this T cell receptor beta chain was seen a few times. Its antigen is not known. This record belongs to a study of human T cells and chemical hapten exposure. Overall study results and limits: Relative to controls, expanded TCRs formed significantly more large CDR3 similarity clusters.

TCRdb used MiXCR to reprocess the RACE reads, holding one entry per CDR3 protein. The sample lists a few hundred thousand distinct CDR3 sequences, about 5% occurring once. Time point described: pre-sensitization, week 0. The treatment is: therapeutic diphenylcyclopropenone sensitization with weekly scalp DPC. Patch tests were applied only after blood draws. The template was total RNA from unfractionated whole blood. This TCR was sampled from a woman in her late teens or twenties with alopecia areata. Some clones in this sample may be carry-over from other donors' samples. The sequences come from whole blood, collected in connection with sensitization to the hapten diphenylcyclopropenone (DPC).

The CDR3: CASRIYSTNYGYTF. CDR3 sequence (DNA): TGTGCCAGCAGAATCTACTCGACTAACTATGGCTACACCTTC. The chain recombines TRBV5-6 with TRBJ1-2, with no clear D. V was trimmed by 5 bases and J by 0 bases, leaving 11 bases between them. The germline CDR1 and CDR2 sequences are SGHDT and YYEEEE. The CDR3 extends over 14 amino acids. The full variable domain, with the rest looked up from reference TRBV5-6 and TRBJ1-2, is DAGVTQSPTHLIKTRGQQVTLRCSPKSGHDTVSWYQQALGQGPQFIFQYYEEEERQRGNFPDRFSGHQFPNYSSELNVNALLLGDSALYLCASRIYSTNYGYTFGSGTRLTVV.